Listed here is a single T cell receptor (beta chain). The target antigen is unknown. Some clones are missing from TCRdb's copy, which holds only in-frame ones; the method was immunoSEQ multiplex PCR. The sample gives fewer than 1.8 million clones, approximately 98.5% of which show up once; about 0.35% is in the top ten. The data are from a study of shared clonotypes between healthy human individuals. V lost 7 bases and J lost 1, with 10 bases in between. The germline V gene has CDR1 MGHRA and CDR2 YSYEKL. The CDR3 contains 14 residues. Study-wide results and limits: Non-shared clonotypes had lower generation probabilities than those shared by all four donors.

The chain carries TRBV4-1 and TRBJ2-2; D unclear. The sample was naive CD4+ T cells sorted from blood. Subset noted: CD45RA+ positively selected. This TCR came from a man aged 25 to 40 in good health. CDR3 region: CASKSGLNTGELFF. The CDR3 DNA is TGCGCCAGCAAATCCGGATTGAACACCGGGGAGCTGTTTTTT.